These T cell receptor beta chains were read from a single sample in a study of blood T cell repertoires in COVID-19. This table comes from immunoSEQ multiplex PCR, and its TCRdb copy is limited to in-frame clones, with some not included. The sample contains 87,000 or so clones, 75% to 90% of which appear only once. Sequencing was carried out using peripheral blood. The receptors shown here come from an elderly man with acute or convalescent COVID-19. Both conserved end residues are part of each CDR3. D genes are given only for firm matches. Size values are once, few and many counts, or a class for expanded clones, and some rows have none.

CDR3 protein: CASSEGTGGNQPQHF; CDR3 DNA: TGTGCCAGCAGCGAGGGGACAGGGGGGAATCAGCCCCAGCATTTT; V gene: TRBV9; D gene: TRBD1; clone size: -; J gene: TRBJ1-5
CDR3 protein: CATAGGGSSYEQYF; CDR3 DNA: TGTGCCACGGCGGGGGGCGGGAGCTCCTACGAGCAGTACTTC; V gene: TRBV10-3; D gene: TRBD2; clone size: -; J gene: TRBJ2-7
CDR3 protein: CASSLVSVPPGNIQYF; CDR3 DNA: TGTGCCAGCAGCTTAGTATCGGTCCCGCCGGGAAACATTCAGTACTTC; V gene: TRBV7-8; D gene: -; clone size: -; J gene: TRBJ2-4
CDR3 protein: CASSLSSGSHNEQFF; CDR3 DNA: TGTGCCAGCAGCTTGAGTAGCGGGAGTCACAATGAGCAGTTCTTC; V gene: TRBV5-4; D gene: TRBD2; clone size: -; J gene: TRBJ2-1
CDR3 protein: CASSYISGPGEQYF; CDR3 DNA: TGTGCCAGCAGTTACATTAGCGGTCCAGGGGAGCAGTACTTC; V gene: TRBV6-2/TRBV6-3; D gene: -; clone size: -; J gene: TRBJ2-7
CDR3 protein: CASSSSTGNYGYTF; CDR3 DNA: TGTGCCAGCAGCTCCTCGACAGGGAACTATGGCTACACCTTC; V gene: TRBV7-6; D gene: TRBD1; clone size: -; J gene: TRBJ1-2
CDR3 protein: CASSLGGTGYGYTF; CDR3 DNA: TGCGCCAGCAGCTTGGGGGGGACAGGCTATGGCTACACCTTC; V gene: TRBV5-1; D gene: TRBD1; clone size: -; J gene: TRBJ1-2
CDR3 protein: CAFRSGTGGPNQPQHF; CDR3 DNA: TGTGCCTTCCGTAGCGGGACAGGGGGTCCCAATCAGCCCCAGCATTTT; V gene: TRBV30; D gene: TRBD1; clone size: once; J gene: TRBJ1-5
CDR3 protein: CASSYSLYEQYF; CDR3 DNA: TGTGCCAGCAGTTACTCTTTATACGAGCAGTACTTC; V gene: TRBV6-5; D gene: -; clone size: -; J gene: TRBJ2-7
CDR3 protein: CASSFGLADQETQYF; CDR3 DNA: TGTGCCAGCAGTTTCGGCCTAGCGGATCAAGAGACCCAGTACTTC; V gene: TRBV28; D gene: TRBD2; clone size: -; J gene: TRBJ2-5
CDR3 protein: CASSIDSVNYGYTF; CDR3 DNA: TGTGCCAGCAGTATTGACAGTGTTAACTATGGCTACACCTTC; V gene: TRBV6-5; D gene: -; clone size: -; J gene: TRBJ1-2
CDR3 protein: CASGLTGGLEGGYTF; CDR3 DNA: TGTGCCAGCGGCCTGACAGGGGGCCTTGAGGGTGGCTACACCTTC; V gene: TRBV27; D gene: TRBD1; clone size: -; J gene: TRBJ1-2
CDR3 protein: CASSQQGGSYNEQFF; CDR3 DNA: TGTGCCAGCAGCCAGCAGGGTGGGTCCTACAATGAGCAGTTCTTC; V gene: TRBV7-2; D gene: -; clone size: -; J gene: TRBJ2-1
CDR3 protein: CAWDQGNYGYTF; CDR3 DNA: TGTGCCTGGGATCAGGGAAACTATGGCTACACCTTC; V gene: TRBV30; D gene: -; clone size: -; J gene: TRBJ1-2
CDR3 protein: CASSSPGGDRRQPQHF; CDR3 DNA: TGTGCCAGCAGCTCCCCAGGGGGCGATCGGCGTCAGCCCCAGCATTTT; V gene: TRBV28; D gene: TRBD1; clone size: once; J gene: TRBJ1-5
CDR3 protein: CASSSGTSGVGNEQFF; CDR3 DNA: TGTGCCAGCAGTTCAGGGACTAGCGGGGTGGGCAATGAGCAGTTCTTC; V gene: TRBV6-5; D gene: TRBD2; clone size: -; J gene: TRBJ2-1
CDR3 protein: CASIPGQFNQPQHF; CDR3 DNA: TGTGCCAGTATTCCGGGACAGTTCAATCAGCCCCAGCATTTT; V gene: TRBV19; D gene: TRBD1; clone size: -; J gene: TRBJ1-5
CDR3 protein: CASSQLPGQSNQPQHF; CDR3 DNA: TGTGCCAGCAGCCAATTGCCGGGACAGAGCAATCAGCCCCAGCATTTT; V gene: TRBV4-2; D gene: TRBD1; clone size: -; J gene: TRBJ1-5
CDR3 protein: CATSDLEGGTDTQYF; CDR3 DNA: TGTGCCACCAGTGATTTGGAGGGGGGCACAGATACGCAGTATTTT; V gene: TRBV24-1; D gene: -; clone size: few; J gene: TRBJ2-3
CDR3 protein: CASSQGGASYGYTF; CDR3 DNA: TGTGCCAGCAGCCAGGGGGGGGCGAGCTATGGCTACACCTTC; V gene: TRBV3-1/TRBV3-2; D gene: -; clone size: -; J gene: TRBJ1-2
CDR3 protein: CASSSSSGFGNTIYF; CDR3 DNA: TGTGCCAGCAGCTCTTCCTCGGGGTTCGGAAACACCATATATTTT; V gene: TRBV6-5; D gene: -; clone size: -; J gene: TRBJ1-3
CDR3 protein: CASSFTGQGVDIQYF; CDR3 DNA: TGCGCCAGCAGCTTCACGGGACAGGGGGTGGACATTCAGTACTTC; V gene: TRBV5-1; D gene: TRBD1; clone size: -; J gene: TRBJ2-4
CDR3 protein: CASSLWAGDEKLFF; CDR3 DNA: TGTGCCAGCAGCCTGTGGGCAGGGGATGAAAAACTGTTTTTT; V gene: TRBV11-1; D gene: -; clone size: -; J gene: TRBJ1-4
CDR3 protein: CASSVGRGRDGYTF; CDR3 DNA: TGTGCCAGCAGCGTAGGTAGGGGAAGGGATGGCTACACCTTC; V gene: TRBV7-2; D gene: -; clone size: -; J gene: TRBJ1-2
CDR3 protein: CASSFYLAGGKDTQYF; CDR3 DNA: TGTGCCAGCAGCTTCTACTTAGCGGGGGGTAAAGATACGCAGTATTTT; V gene: TRBV7-9; D gene: TRBD2; clone size: -; J gene: TRBJ2-3
CDR3 protein: CASISTAGTNEKLFF; CDR3 DNA: TGTGCCAGCATCTCTACGGCGGGAACTAATGAAAAACTGTTTTTT; V gene: TRBV7-6; D gene: -; clone size: -; J gene: TRBJ1-4
CDR3 protein: CASSLAGGEQYF; CDR3 DNA: TGCGCCAGCAGCTTAGCAGGGGGCGAGCAGTACTTC; V gene: TRBV5-1; D gene: TRBD1; clone size: -; J gene: TRBJ2-7
CDR3 protein: CASSLRSGVVNEQFF; CDR3 DNA: TGTGCCAGCAGCTTAAGATCGGGAGTAGTGAATGAGCAGTTCTTC; V gene: TRBV7-3; D gene: -; clone size: -; J gene: TRBJ2-1
CDR3 protein: CASSSKRGANTGELFF; CDR3 DNA: TGTGCCAGCAGCTCCAAGCGGGGAGCGAACACCGGGGAGCTGTTTTTT; V gene: TRBV7-3; D gene: TRBD2; clone size: -; J gene: TRBJ2-2
CDR3 protein: CASREGLFLNNSPLHF; CDR3 DNA: TGTGCCAGTAGGGAGGGACTTTTCCTTAATAATTCACCCCTCCACTTT; V gene: TRBV19; D gene: -; clone size: -; J gene: TRBJ1-6
CDR3 protein: CASSQRRAGGNTGELFF; CDR3 DNA: TGCGCCAGCAGCCAAAGGCGGGCGGGGGGGAACACCGGGGAGCTGTTTTTT; V gene: TRBV4-1; D gene: TRBD2; clone size: -; J gene: TRBJ2-2
CDR3 protein: CASSLGSGGSSYNEQFF; CDR3 DNA: TGTGCCAGCAGCTTAGGTAGCGGGGGGAGCTCCTACAATGAGCAGTTCTTC; V gene: TRBV7-2; D gene: TRBD2; clone size: -; J gene: TRBJ2-1
CDR3 protein: CASSAGVPNEKLFF; CDR3 DNA: TGTGCCAGCAGCGCGGGGGTTCCTAATGAAAAACTGTTTTTT; V gene: TRBV9; D gene: -; clone size: -; J gene: TRBJ1-4
CDR3 protein: CASDIYNEQFF; CDR3 DNA: TGTGCCAGTGACATTTACAATGAGCAGTTCTTC; V gene: TRBV7-9; D gene: -; clone size: -; J gene: TRBJ2-1
CDR3 protein: CATQKSGSNEQYF; CDR3 DNA: TGTGCCACTCAAAAAAGCGGGAGTAACGAGCAGTACTTC; V gene: TRBV24-1; D gene: TRBD2; clone size: -; J gene: TRBJ2-7
CDR3 protein: CASSQRTGAWEQYF; CDR3 DNA: TGCGCCAGCAGCCAACGTACAGGGGCCTGGGAGCAGTACTTC; V gene: TRBV4-3; D gene: TRBD1; clone size: -; J gene: TRBJ2-7
CDR3 protein: CVEWQGASGANVLTF; CDR3 DNA: TGCGTGGAGTGGCAGGGGGCCTCTGGGGCCAACGTCCTGACTTTC; V gene: TRBV6-5; D gene: TRBD1; clone size: -; J gene: TRBJ2-6
CDR3 protein: CASSIESGANYGYTF; CDR3 DNA: TGTGCCAGTAGTATTGAGTCAGGGGCTAACTATGGCTACACCTTC; V gene: TRBV19; D gene: -; clone size: -; J gene: TRBJ1-2
CDR3 protein: CAISESDRGQGNTIYF; CDR3 DNA: TGTGCCATCAGTGAGTCGGACAGGGGGCAAGGAAACACCATATATTTT; V gene: TRBV10-3; D gene: TRBD1; clone size: -; J gene: TRBJ1-3
CDR3 protein: CASSQAQGLARTEAFF; CDR3 DNA: TGCGCCAGCAGCCAAGCTCAGGGGCTGGCGAGGACTGAAGCTTTCTTT; V gene: TRBV4-1; D gene: -; clone size: -; J gene: TRBJ1-1
CDR3 protein: CASGLQGAIQPQHF; CDR3 DNA: TGTGCTAGTGGTTTACAGGGAGCCATTCAGCCCCAGCATTTT; V gene: TRBV12-5; D gene: -; clone size: -; J gene: TRBJ1-5
CDR3 protein: CASSTRRESRPTEAFF; CDR3 DNA: TGTGCCAGCAGCACGCGCAGGGAAAGTAGACCCACTGAAGCTTTCTTT; V gene: TRBV28; D gene: -; clone size: -; J gene: TRBJ1-1
CDR3 protein: CASTGQGIIGYTF; CDR3 DNA: TGTGCCAGCACCGGACAGGGAATAATCGGCTACACCTTC; V gene: TRBV9; D gene: TRBD1; clone size: -; J gene: TRBJ1-2
CDR3 protein: CASTEGWSTGELFF; CDR3 DNA: TGCGCCAGCACTGAGGGTTGGAGCACCGGGGAGCTGTTTTTT; V gene: TRBV5-1; D gene: -; clone size: once; J gene: TRBJ2-2